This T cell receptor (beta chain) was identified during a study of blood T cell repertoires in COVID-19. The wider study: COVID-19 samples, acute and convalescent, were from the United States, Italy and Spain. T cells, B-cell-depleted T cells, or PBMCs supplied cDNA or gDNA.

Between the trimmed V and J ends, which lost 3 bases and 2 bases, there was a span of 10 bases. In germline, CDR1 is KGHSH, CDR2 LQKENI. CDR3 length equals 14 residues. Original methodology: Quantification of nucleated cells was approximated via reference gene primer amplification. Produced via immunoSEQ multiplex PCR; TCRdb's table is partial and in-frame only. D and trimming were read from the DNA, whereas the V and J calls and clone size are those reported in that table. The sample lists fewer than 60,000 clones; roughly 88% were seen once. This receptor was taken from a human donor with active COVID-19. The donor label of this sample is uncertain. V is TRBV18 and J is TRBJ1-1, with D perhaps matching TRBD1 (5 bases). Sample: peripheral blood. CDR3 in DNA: TGTGCCAGCTCACCTACGCAGGGCAACACTGAAGCTTTCTTT. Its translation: CASSPTQGNTEAFF. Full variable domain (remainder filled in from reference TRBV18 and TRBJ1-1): NAGVMQNPRHLVRRRGQEARLRCSPMKGHSHVYWYRQLPEEGLKFMVYLQKENIIDESGMPKERFSAEFPKEGPSILRIQQVVRGDSAAYFCASSPTQGNTEAFFGQGTRLTVV.